This T cell receptor (beta chain) was documented in a study of vaccination and CD4 T cells after COVID-19. Across the study: Investigators stimulated cells with overlapping spike peptides drawn from SARS-CoV-2, HCoV-NL63, HCoV-OC43 and HCoV-229E. Controls had a CEFX pool, an HIV-1 Nef pool, or no peptide added.

The Oncomine TCR Beta short-read assay sequenced DNA from cultured CD4+ T cells. CD4+ T cells were cultured, and genomic DNA was extracted from them. From the PCR reads, TCRdb called clonotypes with MiXCR, one entry per CDR3 protein. The data show around 7,200 distinct CDR3 sequences, with more than 30% seen just once and about 13% held by the top ten. Points on this clonotype: Its antigen is still unknown.

Regarding treatment: roughly 10-day PBMC culture with coronavirus spike peptide pools or control peptides (ViraFEST assay). Gathering of the CD4+ T cells, from the unexposed donor, took place before the COVID-19 pandemic (2011-2018). ViraFEST used peptide pools to expand antigen-specific T cells and subsequently sequenced their TCRs. Germline CDR1 is MNHEY and CDR2 is SVGAGI. V was clipped by 2 bases and J by 2 bases; unmatched bases: 3. CDR3 length: 15 residues. Sequenced input: CD4+ T cells from blood, cultured in vitro. The V gene is TRBV6-5, the J gene TRBJ1-1; 9 bases fit TRBD1. This TCR came from a human donor in good health. The CDR3 loop reads CASSYDTGGNTEAFF. The DNA for the CDR3 is TGTGCCAGCAGTTACGATACAGGGGGCAACACTGAAGCTTTCTTT.